These 25 T cell receptor beta chains came from one sample sequenced in a study of CD8 T cells in Susac syndrome. Random hexamers were used to reverse transcribe the RNA input (0.5 to 1 ug). TCRdb ran MiXCR on the immunoSEQ multiplex PCR reads and lists one entry per CDR3 protein. This table holds under 200,000 distinct CDR3 sequences, 90% to 95% found once. What was sequenced was CD4+ T cells from PBMCs. The origin of the receptors is a human donor in good health.

The chain recombines TRBV29-1 with TRBJ2-1, with 9 bases identical to TRBD2. Germline trimming cut 7 bases from V and 2 bases from J; bases unmatched to any gene: 3. The CDR3 has 13 residues. Germline V lookup: CDR1 SQVTM, CDR2 ANQGSEA. The CDR3 region has the DNA TGCAGCGCTAGACTAGCGGCCTACAATGAGCAGTTCTTC. It is translated as CSARLAAYNEQFF.

This chain connects TRBV28 to TRBJ2-5; D not certain. The CDR3 loop spans 13 amino acids. V was shortened by 4 bases and J by 5 bases, with 11 bases between the two germline ends. Germline V gives CDR1 MDHEN, CDR2 SYDVKM. Here the CDR3 DNA reads TGTGCCAGCAGTTCCCCCAATCGGGAGACCCAGTACTTC. Its translation is CASSSPNRETQYF.

This rearrangement joins TRBV30 to TRBJ1-1; D might be TRBD1 (5 bases). Germline loops: CDR1 GTSNPN, CDR2 SVGIG (reference sequence). Between the trimmed V and J ends, which lost 0 bases and 8 bases, there was a span of 10 bases. This CDR3 is 12 amino acids long. The CDR3 spells CAWSVRGVEAFF. In DNA, the CDR3 is TGTGCCTGGAGTGTACGAGGGGTAGAAGCTTTCTTT.

A few counts support this clonotype. The CDR3 nucleotides read TGTGCCAGCAGTGGCCGGAATGAGCAGTTCTTC. This sequence encodes CASSGRNEQFF. V and J are TRBV6-1 and TRBJ2-1; D remains unclear. Trimming removed 4 bases from V and 7 bases from J, with 5 bases in between. The CDR3 is 11 amino acids. Germline V gene data show CDR1 as MNHNS and CDR2 as SASEGT.

The V call is TRBV29-1, the J call TRBJ2-4; 9 positions agree with TRBD1. Trimming at V came to 6 bases and at J to 1 base, leaving 13 bases not matched to a gene. Germline V lookup: CDR1 SQVTM, CDR2 ANQGSEA. The CDR3 has 17 residues. CDR3 protein: CSVRDRELSWAKNIQYF. The CDR3 DNA reads as TGCAGCGTCCGGGACAGGGAACTTTCGTGGGCCAAAAACATTCAGTACTTC.

This sequence joins TRBV3-1 and TRBJ2-1, with 7 bases that match TRBD2. Germline V gives CDR1 LGHDT, CDR2 YNNKEL (reference sequence). The CDR3 covers 17 residues. Trimming cost V 1 base and J 4 bases; bases outside gene matches: 10. As DNA, the CDR3 is TGTGCCAGCAGCCAAGTTCGGAGTCTAGCGGTTTACAATGAGCAGTTCTTC. Its protein is CASSQVRSLAVYNEQFF.

The V call is TRBV15, the J call TRBJ2-7; TRBD2 matches at 9 bases. The CDR3 is 15 residues long. Germline CDR1 and CDR2: LNHNV and YYDKDF (reference sequence). V lost 4 bases, J lost 2 bases, and 6 bases stayed unmatched. The CDR3 nucleotides read TGTGCCACCAGCATTAGCGGGAGACCTACCTACGAGCAGTACGTC. This sequence encodes CATSISGRPTYEQYV.

The chain couples TRBV5-1 to TRBJ2-2, with TRBD2 as a possible D gene (5 bases). The germline gives CDR1 SGHRS, CDR2 YFSETQ. This CDR3 has 14 amino acids. V was shortened by 6 bases and J by 1 base, with 10 bases between the two germline ends. The CDR3 DNA follows: TGCGCCAGCATGTACAGCGGGAACACCGGGGAGCTGTTTTTT. This gives the protein CASMYSGNTGELFF.

The chain recombines TRBV27 with TRBJ2-2; D gene ambiguous. V lost 6 bases to trimming and J lost 5 bases, with 7 bases between them. Germline V gene lookup returns CDR1 MNHEY and CDR2 SMNVEV (reference sequence). This CDR3 comprises 12 residues. Here the CDR3 reads CASRILTGELFF. The CDR3 region has the DNA TGTGCCAGCAGGATACTTACCGGGGAGCTGTTTTTT.

This chain connects TRBV29-1 to TRBJ2-5; the D gene could be TRBD1 or TRBD2 (5 bases each). Between the trimmed V and J ends, which lost 4 bases and 7 bases, there was a span of 13 bases. Per germline, CDR1 SQVTM and CDR2 ANQGSEA. CDR3 size: 12 residues. CDR3: CSVGGGGGTQYF. In nucleotides, the CDR3 is TGCAGCGTTGGTGGCGGTGGGGGGACCCAGTACTTC.

This clonotype has only one observation. The rearrangement links TRBV29-1 to TRBJ2-5; D remains ambiguous. This CDR3 spans 10 amino acids. CDR1 is SQVTM and CDR2 is ANQGSEA in the germline V gene. Trimming removed 3 bases at V and 5 bases at J, with 4 bases between. CDR3 region: CSVDQETQYF. The DNA for the CDR3 is TGCAGCGTTGATCAGGAGACCCAGTACTTC.

The rearrangement uses TRBV25-1 and TRBJ1-1, with 10 bases aligning to TRBD1. Trimming cost V 1 base and J 5 bases; bases outside gene matches: 10. Per the germline V gene, CDR1 is MGHDK and CDR2 is SYGVNS. This CDR3 contains 17 residues. CDR3 loop: CASSESQPGTGVTEAFF. In nucleotides, the CDR3 is TGTGCCAGCAGTGAATCGCAGCCGGGGACAGGGGTGACTGAAGCTTTCTTT.

CDR3 residues: CASSSPDRASEQYF. CDR3 DNA: TGCGCCAGCAGCTCCCCCGACAGGGCGAGCGAGCAGTACTTC. The J gene is TRBJ2-7, the V gene TRBV5-1; TRBD1 matches at 7 bases. CDR1 and CDR2 (germline): SGHRS, YFSETQ. The CDR3 runs to 14 residues. The V segment lost 3 bases and the J segment 6 bases; nucleotides outside the gene matches: 9. The variable domain in full, with the rest retrieved from reference TRBV5-1 and TRBJ2-7, is KAGVTQTPRYLIKTRGQQVTLSCSPISGHRSVSWYQQTPGQGLQFLFEYFSETQRNKGNFPGRFSGRQFSNSRSEMNVSTLELGDSALYLCASSSPDRASEQYFGPGTRLTVT.

The chain joins TRBV19 to TRBJ2-1; TRBD1 agrees at 8 bases. The CDR3 consists of 15 residues. The V gene's germline CDR1 is LNHDA and CDR2 SQIVND (reference sequence). V lost 5 bases, J lost 4 bases, and 7 bases stayed unmatched. The CDR3 here is CASSLGQGRYNEQFF. The CDR3 DNA reads TGTGCCAGTAGTCTAGGACAGGGAAGATACAATGAGCAGTTCTTC.

The rearrangement links TRBV7-6 to TRBJ2-1, with 8 bases matching TRBD1. CDR3 length equals 16 residues. After removal of 4 bases from V and 8 bases from J, the junction contained 13 bases not matched to a gene. The germline CDR1 and CDR2 sequences are SGHVS and FNYEAQ. DNA for the CDR3: TGTGCCAGCAGCTCAGGGGGCATTAAGATAGGCGATGAGCAGTTCTTC. It specifies CASSSGGIKIGDEQFF.

The chain carries TRBV10-3 and TRBJ1-2; D gene uncertain. In germline, CDR1 is ENHRY, CDR2 SYGVKD. The ends were cut back, 3 bases at V and 4 bases at J, with 3 bases in the middle. This CDR3 has 11 amino acids. The CDR3 DNA follows: TGTGCCATCAGTGACCCCTATGGCTACACCTTC. Amino acid sequence: CAISDPYGYTF.

The chain is built from TRBV9 and TRBJ2-5, with D tentatively TRBD2 (6 bases). This CDR3 is built from 14 residues. V lost 4 bases and J 2 bases, leaving 12 bases between the germline ends. CDR1 is SGDLS and CDR2 is YYNGEE in the germline V gene. In DNA form, the CDR3 reads TGTGCCAGCAGCCTCTGGGGGGATCAAGAGACCCAGTACTTC. Protein sequence: CASSLWGDQETQYF.

This sequence joins TRBV15 and TRBJ2-4; D ambiguous. The V gene's germline CDR1 is LNHNV and CDR2 YYDKDF (reference sequence). The V end was cut by 8 bases, the J end by 4 bases, with 15 bases between. This CDR3 contains 14 residues. CDR3 sequence (DNA): TGTGCCACCGCCGAGGCAGAGAGTAAAAACATTCAGTACTTC. Translation gives CATAEAESKNIQYF.

The chain joins TRBV20-1 to TRBJ2-7; TRBD1 matches at 9 bases. The CDR3 has 12 residues. Germline CDR1 reads DFQATT; CDR2 reads SNEGSKA (reference sequence). Trimming at V came to 8 bases and at J to 2 bases, leaving 4 bases not matched to a gene. CDR3 amino acids: CSFRDRAYEQYV. The CDR3 DNA reads as TGCAGTTTCCGGGACAGGGCCTACGAGCAGTACGTC.

The chain couples TRBV30 to TRBJ2-7, with 7 positions matching TRBD1. The V gene's germline CDR1 is GTSNPN and CDR2 SVGIG (reference sequence). Trimming at V came to 5 bases and at J to 3 bases, leaving 7 bases not matched to a gene. This CDR3 has 13 amino acids. Here the CDR3 DNA reads TGTGCCTGGGGAAGACAGGGTAACTACGAGCAGTACGTC. Protein: CAWGRQGNYEQYV.

V usage is TRBV28 and J usage is TRBJ2-7, with 8 bases that match TRBD2. CDR1 and CDR2 (germline): MDHEN, SYDVKM. The CDR3 consists of 14 residues. Trimming removed 5 bases from V and 0 bases from J; junction bases left unmatched: 3. CDR3 region: CASSPGGSSYEQYV. CDR3 DNA sequence: TGTGCCAGCAGTCCGGGGGGGAGCTCCTACGAGCAGTACGTC.

The sample holds a few counts of this clonotype. The chain couples TRBV2 to TRBJ1-2; TRBD1 matches at 9 bases. The CDR3 runs 12 residues. V was pared by 8 bases and J by 5 bases, with 3 bases of the junction left unmatched. The germline V gene has CDR1 SNHLY and CDR2 FYNNEI. In DNA form, the CDR3 reads TGTGCCAGCGGGGACAGGGATTATGGCTACACCTTC. Amino acid sequence: CASGDRDYGYTF. Supplemented by reference TRBV2 and TRBJ1-2, the full variable domain reads EPEVTQTPSHQVTQMGQEVILRCVPISNHLYFYWYRQILGQKVEFLVSFYNNEISEKSEIFDDQFSVERPDGSNFTLKIRSTKLEDSAMYFCASGDRDYGYTFGSGTRLTVV.

V and J are TRBV4-1 and TRBJ2-5, with D tentatively TRBD1 (6 bases). The V end lost 1 base, the J end lost 2 bases, and 11 bases lay between the germline ends. Germline CDR1 is MGHRA and CDR2 is YSYEKL. There are 15 residues in the CDR3. The CDR3 DNA reads TGCGCCAGCAGCCAAGTCCGGGACACACAAGAGACCCAGTACTTC. Translated: CASSQVRDTQETQYF.

The chain carries TRBV5-1 and TRBJ1-1, with D possibly being TRBD1 (5 bases). The ends were cut back, 1 base at V and 3 bases at J, with 7 bases in the middle. The CDR3 sequence is 13 residues long. CDR1 is SGHRS and CDR2 is YFSETQ in the germline V gene. CDR3 loop: CASSLMGDTEAFF. DNA of the CDR3: TGCGCCAGCAGCTTGATGGGGGACACTGAAGCTTTCTTT.

Only one count was recorded for this clonotype. The rearrangement uses TRBV29-1 and TRBJ2-1; tentative D call: TRBD2 (6 bases). Germline V gene sequence: CDR1 SQVTM, CDR2 ANQGSEA. The V gene lost 5 bases and the J gene lost 6 bases, with 11 bases spanning the gap. The CDR3 extends over 12 amino acids. CDR3 region: CSVPPGGNEQFF. CDR3 DNA: TGCAGCGTTCCCCCCGGGGGCAATGAGCAGTTCTTC.